This TCR beta chain was sequenced for a study of PD-L1 blockade in urothelial cancer. As concerns this clone: The junction shows a germline mismatch at one end, possibly a read error.

The CDR3 covers 14 residues. Germline V gene data show CDR1 as MDHEN and CDR2 as SYDVKM. The assay was immunoSEQ multiplex PCR, and TCRdb's table has in-frame clones only and misses some. Found here are roughly 74,000 clones, around 90% of them singletons; the top ten hold 5% to 7%. The sequence was obtained from a woman in her seventies with urothelial cancer. The chain has TRBV28 and TRBJ2-7; TRBD2 is a possible D gene (5 bases). The specimen was PBMCs, collected around atezolizumab (anti-PD-L1) treatment. CDR3 amino acids: CASSSDGGSFEQYF. CDR3 bases: TGTGCCAGCAGTTCGGACGGAGGTTCCTTCGAGCAGTACTTC.